Below are 24 T cell receptor beta chains sequenced from a single sample in a study of T cell changes during pregnancy in multiple sclerosis. The method was immunoSEQ multiplex PCR; TCRdb's version includes in-frame clones alone and lacks a portion of them. The sample gives tens of thousands of clones, nearly 90% of which show up once; more than 0.7% is in the top ten. The material was CD4+ T cells from peripheral blood mononuclear cells, obtained after pregnancy. Receptor source: a female donor with multiple sclerosis, enrolled in a pregnancy study.

The rearrangement links TRBV7-2 to TRBJ1-5; 10 nucleotides match TRBD1. Germline V gene sequence: CDR1 SGHTA, CDR2 FQGNSA. Unmatched junction bases numbered 5, after V lost 5 bases and J lost 7 bases. This CDR3 is 14 amino acids long. DNA for the CDR3: TGTGCCAGCAGCCTGGGACAGGGGCTACAGCCCCAGCATTTT. It encodes CASSLGQGLQPQHF.

The J gene is TRBJ1-2, the V gene TRBV27; D is undetermined. CDR1 is MNHEY and CDR2 is SMNVEV in the germline V gene (reference sequence). The CDR3 is made up of 13 amino acids. V was shortened by 5 bases and J by 4 bases, with 11 bases between the two germline ends. CDR3 residues: CASSGSGGYGYTF. As DNA, the CDR3 is TGTGCCAGCAGTGGGTCTGGCGGCTATGGCTACACCTTC.

This chain uses TRBV28 with TRBJ2-3, with TRBD2 matching over 15 bases. Germline V gene lookup returns CDR1 MDHEN and CDR2 SYDVKM. The CDR3 runs to 16 residues. J was trimmed by 3 bases and V by 6 bases; bases with no gene match: 4. CDR3 sequence: CASSRTSGGGTDTQYF. In DNA, the CDR3 is TGTGCCAGCAGCCGGACTAGCGGGGGGGGTACAGATACGCAGTATTTT.

This clone was counted a few times. V is TRBV12-5 and J is TRBJ2-1; possibly TRBD2 for D (7 bases). CDR1 and CDR2 from the germline V gene are LGHNT and FRNRAP. V gave up 5 bases and J gave up 2 bases, with 22 bases separating them. The CDR3 has 18 amino acids. The CDR3 coding sequence is TGTGCTAGTGGTCGCATCTCTGACGGGGGGCTCCCCTACAATGAGCAGTTCTTC. Translation: CASGRISDGGLPYNEQFF.

This chain links TRBV5-6 with TRBJ2-7; tentative D call: TRBD1 (6 bases). The germline V and J ends were trimmed by 1 base and 3 bases, with 17 bases remaining between them. From germline, CDR1 is SGHDT and CDR2 YYEEEE. This CDR3 region has 16 residues. The CDR3 DNA reads TGTGCCAGCAGCTTGCGGCGACAGGCCGGAATCTACGAGCAGTACTTC. Translated, it gives CASSLRRQAGIYEQYF.

The chain recombines TRBV5-5 with TRBJ1-2; D might be TRBD1 (6 bases). The germline V and J ends were trimmed by 4 bases and 6 bases, with 13 bases remaining between them. Germline V lookup: CDR1 SGHKS, CDR2 YYEKEE (reference sequence). The CDR3 contains 13 residues. The CDR3 DNA sequence: TGTGCCAGCAGCCACCAACAGGGAAATGGCTACACCTTC. Translation: CASSHQQGNGYTF.

The J gene is TRBJ2-2, the V gene TRBV6-5; 8 bases are a match to TRBD1. The V gene's germline CDR1 is MNHEY and CDR2 SVGAGI. The CDR3 loop spans 15 amino acids. V shed 2 bases, J shed 5 bases, and the junction held 4 bases outside the gene matches. CDR3 protein: CASSYRYRGTGELFF. CDR3 DNA sequence: TGTGCCAGCAGTTACCGGTACAGGGGGACCGGGGAGCTGTTTTTT.

The J gene is TRBJ2-1, the V gene TRBV9; TRBD1 is a possible D gene (7 bases). The V end lost 0 bases, the J end lost 4 bases, and 14 bases lay between the germline ends. This CDR3 spans 16 amino acids. Germline-derived CDR1 and CDR2 are SGDLS and YYNGEE. The CDR3 protein is CASSVVGGGAYNEQFF. In nucleotides, the CDR3 is TGTGCCAGCAGCGTAGTTGGAGGGGGCGCGTACAATGAGCAGTTCTTC. The whole variable domain, remainder taken from reference TRBV9 and TRBJ2-1, is DSGVTQTPKHLITATGQRVTLRCSPRSGDLSVYWYQQSLDQGLQFLIQYYNGEERAKGNILERFSAQQFPDLHSELNLSSLELGDSALYFCASSVVGGGAYNEQFFGPGTRLTVL.

This chain joins TRBV7-3 and TRBJ2-1, with D possibly TRBD1 on 6 matching bases. V lost 0 bases and J 10 bases, leaving 7 bases between the germline ends. CDR3 length: 12 amino acids. Germline V lookup: CDR1 SGHTA, CDR2 FQGTGA. Here the CDR3 DNA reads TGTGCCAGCAGCTTAACAAGGGGGGAGCAGTTCTTC. Translation: CASSLTRGEQFF.

This chain uses TRBV30 with TRBJ1-4; weak D call: TRBD1 (5 bases). Germline-derived CDR1 and CDR2 are GTSNPN and SVGIG (reference sequence). The CDR3 totals 14 residues. With 2 bases removed from V and 7 bases from J, the gap between germline ends came to 14 bases. CDR3 loop: CAWSLGPRGEKLFF. The CDR3 DNA sequence: TGTGCCTGGAGTCTCGGACCAAGGGGTGAAAAACTGTTTTTT.

This clone was recorded once. The chain is built from TRBV4-1 and TRBJ1-6; D is unresolved. V was trimmed by 0 bases and J by 9 bases, leaving 6 bases between them. The CDR3 runs 13 residues. The germline V gene has CDR1 MGHRA and CDR2 YSYEKL. The CDR3 reads CASSQDRGSPLHF. The CDR3 DNA is TGCGCCAGCAGCCAAGATCGGGGTTCACCCCTCCACTTT.

This chain uses TRBV15 with TRBJ2-6; D may be TRBD1 (6 bases). V was pared by 5 bases and J by 0 bases, with 14 bases between. The V gene's germline CDR1 is LNHNV and CDR2 YYDKDF (reference sequence). The CDR3 consists of 17 residues. For the CDR3, the DNA is TGTGCCACCAGCGGGGGACATGGAAGCTCTGGGGCCAACGTCCTGACTTTC. Encoded protein: CATSGGHGSSGANVLTF. Full variable domain (missing parts from reference TRBV15 and TRBJ2-6): DAMVIQNPRYQVTQFGKPVTLSCSQTLNHNVMYWYQQKSSQAPKLLFHYYDKDFNNEADTPDNFQSRRPNTSFCFLDIRSPGLGDTAMYLCATSGGHGSSGANVLTFGAGSRLTVL.

The genes are TRBV4-3 and TRBJ2-1, with a tentative D call TRBD1 (5 bases). The germline V and J ends were trimmed by 0 bases and 8 bases, with 11 bases remaining between them. The CDR3 spans 14 residues. Germline V gene data show CDR1 as LGHNA and CDR2 as YSLEER. CDR3 in amino acids: CASSQDYSRDEQFF. CDR3 nucleotide sequence: TGCGCCAGCAGCCAAGATTATAGCAGGGATGAGCAGTTCTTC.

The chain uses TRBV2 and TRBJ2-3; no clear D gene. Trimming removed 8 bases at V and 2 bases at J, with 2 bases between. This CDR3 is built from 10 residues. Germline values: CDR1 SNHLY, CDR2 FYNNEI. The CDR3 loop reads CASLTDTQYF. The DNA of the CDR3 is TGTGCCAGCCTCACAGATACGCAGTATTTT.

The V gene is TRBV30, the J gene TRBJ1-4, with TRBD1 matching 7 bases. The CDR3 length is 13 residues. Looked up from germline, CDR1 is GTSNPN and CDR2 is SVGIG (reference sequence). The ends lost 1 base at V and 14 bases at J; junction bases unmatched: 10. CDR3: CAWSDPGQAVLFF. The CDR3 coding sequence is TGTGCCTGGAGTGACCCCGGACAGGCTGTCCTGTTTTTT.

The chain combines TRBV7-7 with TRBJ2-7; 8 positions match TRBD1. The CDR3 runs 13 residues. Germline V gene lookup returns CDR1 SSHAT and CDR2 FNYEAQ (reference sequence). This chain's CDR3 is CASSRTGIGEQYF. DNA for the CDR3: TGTGCTAGCTCCAGGACAGGGATCGGCGAGCAGTACTTC.

The chain links TRBV9 to TRBJ1-2; a possible D gene is TRBD1 (6 bases). The CDR3 consists of 14 residues. CDR1 and CDR2 (germline): SGDLS, YYNGEE. Trimming left V 5 bases short and J 2 bases short, with 13 bases between. CDR3 DNA sequence: TGTGCCAGCAGAGATAACCAGGGGAACTATGGCTACACCTTC. Translating it yields CASRDNQGNYGYTF.

The J gene is TRBJ1-1, the V gene TRBV7-9, with a weak D call TRBD1 (6 bases). V was trimmed by 5 bases and J by 2 bases, leaving 15 bases between them. The CDR3 is made up of 15 amino acids. The germline CDR1 and CDR2 sequences are SEHNR and FQNEAQ (reference sequence). CDR3 in DNA: TGTGCCAGCAGCCGACGGGCAGGGGCTAACACTGAAGCTTTCTTT. It specifies CASSRRAGANTEAFF.

This clone appeared once. The chain carries TRBV5-1 and TRBJ2-3; 9 nucleotides agree with TRBD1. Per germline, CDR1 SGHRS and CDR2 YFSETQ. V trimming: 3 bases; J trimming: 3 bases; junction bases outside the gene matches: 5. The CDR3 has 15 amino acids. CDR3 DNA: TGCGCCAGCAGCTCCTGGACAGGGGATACAGATACGCAGTATTTT. This encodes CASSSWTGDTDTQYF.

The chain carries TRBV6-1 and TRBJ1-2; D is undetermined. Trimming stripped 6 bases from V and 7 bases from J, with 12 bases between. The CDR3 spans 12 residues. Germline lookup yields CDR1 MNHNS and CDR2 SASEGT. In DNA form, the CDR3 reads TGTGCCAGCAGGGAGCTCAATGGTGGCTACACCTTC. Amino acids: CASRELNGGYTF.

This chain uses TRBV11-3 with TRBJ1-1, with D possibly TRBD1 on 6 matching bases. With 2 bases removed from V and 8 bases from J, the gap between germline ends came to 12 bases. Germline CDR1 reads SGHNT; CDR2 reads YENEEA. CDR3 size: 13 residues. The CDR3 protein is CASSLNRVSEAFF. CDR3 sequence (DNA): TGTGCCAGCAGCTTAAACAGGGTTTCGGAAGCTTTCTTT.

Only one count was recorded for this clone. The chain uses TRBV7-3 and TRBJ2-1; 12 positions match TRBD2. J lost 2 bases, V lost 4 bases, and 3 bases had no gene match. The CDR3 sequence is 16 residues long. The germline V gene encodes CDR1 SGHTA and CDR2 FQGTGA. CDR3 protein: CASSSSGGATYNEQFF. In nucleotides, the CDR3 is TGTGCCAGCAGCTCTAGCGGGGGGGCTACCTACAATGAGCAGTTCTTC.

The chain uses TRBV6-8 and TRBJ2-6; tentatively, D is TRBD2 (5 bases). V was clipped by 2 bases and J by 1 base, with 6 bases between them. CDR3 length: 15 residues. The germline CDR1 and CDR2 sequences are MNHGY and SAAAGT. CDR3 region: CASSYGGSGANVLTF. CDR3 nucleotides: TGTGCCAGCAGTTACGGCGGGTCTGGGGCCAACGTCCTGACTTTC.

The chain is built from TRBV9 and TRBJ2-2, with D perhaps TRBD1 (6 bases). The CDR3 has 14 residues. CDR1 is SGDLS, CDR2 YYNGEE, per germline. V was clipped by 2 bases and J by 6 bases, with 11 bases between them. For the CDR3, the DNA is TGTGCCAGCAGCGTCTACAGGGAGCCCGGGGAGCTGTTTTTT. Its protein is CASSVYREPGELFF.